What follows is one T cell receptor (beta chain) and its context. The target of this receptor is not known. No much larger clone is present one base from it, and per-base qualities are unavailable. TCR CDR3 regions were amplified from genomic DNA by multiplex PCR using the deep immunoSEQ assay. For each cell subset, the extracted genomic DNA was distributed evenly across all wells of several immunoSEQ 96-well plates, and each plate served as one replicate. For sorted subsets, each replicate PCR was loaded with 200 ng genomic DNA, equivalent to 25,000 to 30,000 T cell genomes. Purified libraries were measured with a Qubit 3.0 fluorometer, size-checked on a Bioanalyzer 2100, and measured again with the KAPA Library Quantification kit. Every immunoSEQ 96-well plate was sequenced on a dedicated single-read 150-cycle Illumina NextSeq 550 flow cell. On the authors' methods: The immunoSEQ output contained only junctional sequences without quality scores, so filtering could not match that applied to full-length reads. To assign V/J genes and CDR3, sequences were annotated against IMGT germline references using PyIR, a Python wrapper for IgBLAST v1.9. Reads were removed for weak V/J assignments (E-value above 1e-6), missing CDR3, stop codons, out-of-frame junctions, or ambiguous translated residues. V3J clonotypes were defined by identical inferred V gene, J gene, and CDR3 amino acid sequence. Percentage overlap between repertoires was computed as shared unique clonotypes divided by the size of the smaller repertoire. RTK rarefaction, the Chao1 estimator, and Recon v2.1 estimates of unobserved clonotypes were used to assess repertoire richness. OLGA was used to compute generation probabilities for all TCRbeta clonotypes that the gDNA method yielded from a handful of donors. The table comes from immuneACCESS by way of TCRdb, which keeps in-frame sequences with V and J called. Part of the clones is missing from these tables; in studies checked, under half for an unresolved V gene and the rest for unknown reasons. Clone size and V and J calls were adopted from that table, with D and trimming inferred from the DNA. For this sample the table gives 2 million to 3 million clones, of which 93% were detected only once. The ten largest make up 0.36% of the sample.

Germline trimming amounts to 6 bases on V and 0 bases on J, with 10 as the count of junction bases outside the gene matches. Measured from the cysteine to the phenylalanine, the CDR3 is 17 residues long. CDR3 DNA only is kept here, 51 bases in frame from base 1. Reading the germline V gene (reference sequence) gives CDR1 WNHNN and CDR2 SYGVQD. The data were obtained in a study of shared clonotypes between healthy human individuals (dated by TCRdb to the early 2020s). Notes on the research overall: A few men and two women, aged 18 to 49 years, made up the cohort. For each donor, CD4 naive and CD4 memory were each given three plates, CD8 naive was given two plates, and CD8 memory was given one plate. The study deeply sequenced blood TCR repertoires of 5 or 6 healthy adults to estimate repertoire size and the extent of clonotype sharing between individuals. Different laboratories and diverse techniques were used to prepare libraries and sequence TCR repertoires, to increase sequencing depth and limit assay-specific biases. Leukapheresis yielded between about 0.9 and 8.9 billion PBMCs per donor. Summary of the overall study and its limitations: Incomplete sequencing was indicated by rarefaction of sorted-subset datasets, despite the large sequencing depth. Sampling was limited to blood, and TCR repertoires in tissue likely differ from TCR repertoires in blood. Naive subsets generally had larger estimated clonotype richness than memory subsets did. Based on pairwise subsampling, the degree of clonotype sharing among donors was expected to be affected by sequencing depth. Because the study included a small number of donors, the genetic and exposure-history diversity represented was limited. Sharing across several donors was observed for about 5% of naive CD4, less than 4% of naive CD8, 2% to 2.5% of memory CD4, and about 0.38% of memory CD8 clonotypes. Compared with non-shared clonotypes, clonotypes shared by all four sorted-subset donors had higher generation probabilities.

Healthy HIV-negative adults with no recently reported acute infections or vaccinations were included as donors. Every donor was a Caucasian adult living in Nashville, Tennessee, USA. CD4+ T cells were enriched by magnetic negative selection, after which naive cells were positively selected on CD45RA and the negative fraction was taken as the memory subset. Blood was obtained by leukapheresis, after which PBMCs were separated by Ficoll-Histopaque density gradient centrifugation and cryopreserved in liquid nitrogen vapor phase. Analytical flow cytometry was used to check the purity and quantity of each magnetically sorted T cell population. Genomic DNA was isolated from every sorted fraction and measured by UV absorbance on a Nanodrop 2000c.

Sequencing used naive CD4+ T cells from PBMCs. The sample's cell subset or site label, decoded: CD45RA+ positively selected. Recombination connected TRBV10-1 to TRBJ2-7, with 11 bases matching TRBD2. The source is a man aged 18-30 years in good health. Some clones in this sample may be carry-over from other donors' samples. The DNA reads TGCGCCAGCAGCACTAGCGGGAGTCCCTTCAGCTCCTACGAGCAGTACTTC. Its protein reads: CASSTSGSPFSSYEQYF.